Listed below are T cell receptor beta chains from one sample, sequenced in a study of blood T cell repertoires in COVID-19. Some clones are missing from TCRdb's copy, which holds only in-frame ones; the method was immunoSEQ multiplex PCR. Counted here are fewer than 350,000 clones, 65% to 90% occurring once; the ten biggest clones make up 3.5% to 4.5%. The sample consisted of PBMCs or T cells enriched from blood (not recorded which). The receptors were sampled from a middle-aged woman with acute COVID-19. Both conserved end residues are part of each CDR3. A D gene is named only where the DNA matches it firmly. Rows give clone size only sometimes, using once, few, many, or a class for an expanded clone.

V	J	D	size	DNA	CDR3
TRBV6-2/TRBV6-3	TRBJ1-6	-	-	TGTGCCAGCAGTTACATCGATTCACCCCTCCACTTT	CASSYIDSPLHF
TRBV3-1/TRBV3-2	TRBJ2-5	TRBD2	-	TGTGCCAGCAGCCAAGAACGGCTAGCGGGGGGCATAAGGGAGACCCAGTACTTC	CASSQERLAGGIRETQYF
TRBV9	TRBJ2-7	TRBD2	-	TGTGCCAGCAGCGCGACCGGGACTAGCCTCTACGAGCAGTACTTC	CASSATGTSLYEQYF
TRBV6-5	TRBJ2-5	-	-	TGTGCCAGCAGTTCGTCGGTGTGGGGGCGTCAAGAGACCCAGTACTTC	CASSSSVWGRQETQYF
TRBV2	TRBJ2-3	TRBD2	few	TGTGCCAGCAAAACTAGCGCCATAGATACGCAGTATTTT	CASKTSAIDTQYF
TRBV6-5	TRBJ2-3	-	-	TGTGCCAGCAGTTACTCCCTCACAGATACGCAGTATTTT	CASSYSLTDTQYF
TRBV5-1	TRBJ2-3	-	-	TGCGCCAGCAGCTTGGCCAGAAACACAGATACGCAGTATTTT	CASSLARNTDTQYF
TRBV18	TRBJ2-1	TRBD2	-	TGTGCCAGCTCACCACTAGCGGGAGGGCCTAATGAGCAGTTCTTC	CASSPLAGGPNEQFF
TRBV9	TRBJ2-3	-	-	TGTGCCAGCAGCTTCGCGGGGGCCCTCACAGATACGCAGTATTTT	CASSFAGALTDTQYF
TRBV27	TRBJ2-3	TRBD2	-	TGTGCCAGCAGAGGCTATCTTATAGCGGGAGGCGCAGATACGCAGTATTTT	CASRGYLIAGGADTQYF
TRBV18	TRBJ1-2	-	-	TGTGCCAGCTCACCCGAAGACAGAAACTATGGCTACACCTTC	CASSPEDRNYGYTF
TRBV5-1	TRBJ2-7	TRBD1	-	TGCGCCAGCAGCTTGGTGGGACAGTCCTACGAGCAGTACTTC	CASSLVGQSYEQYF
TRBV4-3	TRBJ2-1	TRBD2	-	TGCGCCAGCAGCCAAGAGCTTGGGGAGCGGGGGAGATACAATGAGCAGTTCTTC	CASSQELGERGRYNEQFF
TRBV5-4	TRBJ1-1	TRBD1	-	TGTGCCGCTCTGCGACAGGGTGCGGGCACTGAAGCTTTCTTT	CAALRQGAGTEAFF
TRBV7-2	TRBJ2-1	TRBD2	few	TGTGCCAGCAGCTTAGGTAGACTGGCGGGGGGGCACAATGAGCAGTTCTTC	CASSLGRLAGGHNEQFF
TRBV2	TRBJ1-1	-	-	TGTGCCAGCAGCTTTAAGCTGAACACTGAAGCTTTCTTT	CASSFKLNTEAFF
TRBV7-8	TRBJ2-7	TRBD1	-	TGTGCCAGCAGCCCCCGACAGGGACCACCTACGGTGCAGTACTTC	CASSPRQGPPTVQYF
TRBV29-1	TRBJ1-1	TRBD1	once	TGCAGCGTCCGGGGCCCGACAGGGAAGGGCACTGAAGCTTTCTTT	CSVRGPTGKGTEAFF
TRBV18	TRBJ2-4	TRBD1	once	TGTGCCAGCTCACCGGTCACAGGGGGCTCGGGGTACTTC	CASSPVTGGSGYF
TRBV5-1	TRBJ2-5	-	-	TGCGCCAGCAGCTTGGGGGGGGGCCGGGAGACCCAGTACTTC	CASSLGGGRETQYF
TRBV29-1	TRBJ2-3	TRBD2	-	TGCAGCGTTGAGACTAGCGGGAGGGCTACGCAGTATTTT	CSVETSGRATQYF
TRBV4-1	TRBJ1-3	TRBD1	once	TGCGCCAGCAGTCGGCAAGGGACAGGGGGGAACACCATATATTTT	CASSRQGTGGNTIYF
TRBV2	TRBJ2-4	-	few	TGTGCCAGCAGCCGGGACACAAGCCCCATTCAGTACTTC	CASSRDTSPIQYF
TRBV27	TRBJ1-1	-	-	TGTGCCAGCAGTTTAATTTCGGGAAACACTGAAGCTTTCTTT	CASSLISGNTEAFF
TRBV2	TRBJ1-2	TRBD1	-	TGTGCCAGCAGTGAAGATCCAAGACAGGGCTATGGCTACACCTTC	CASSEDPRQGYGYTF
TRBV6-1	TRBJ1-2	-	-	TGTGCCAGCAGTGAAGTGAGTACTAACTATGGCTACACCTTC	CASSEVSTNYGYTF
TRBV9	TRBJ2-3	TRBD2	-	TGTGCCAGCAGCGTCCGACCCTGGGGGACTACCTTACTGTCAGATACGCAGTATTTT	CASSVRPWGTTLLSDTQYF
TRBV5-4	TRBJ2-7	-	-	TGTGCCAGCAGCTTGGGGGTTGCGGGGAACTACGAGCAGTACTTC	CASSLGVAGNYEQYF
TRBV2	TRBJ2-3	TRBD2	-	TGTGCCACCCGGGAGGGCCCTGCGGGCACAGATACGCAGTATTTT	CATREGPAGTDTQYF
TRBV6-6	TRBJ2-6	TRBD1	-	TGTGCCAGCAGTCTTCAGACAGGGGAGGCTGGGGCCAACGTCCTGACTTTC	CASSLQTGEAGANVLTF
TRBV7-3	TRBJ2-3	TRBD2	-	TGTGCCAGCAGCTTAATAGCGGGAGGAGTGACAGATACGCAGTATTTT	CASSLIAGGVTDTQYF
TRBV28	TRBJ2-1	-	-	TGTGCCAGCAGTTTAACCAACCCTAGCAAATTAGACAATGAGCAGTTCTTC	CASSLTNPSKLDNEQFF
TRBV5-1	TRBJ2-3	TRBD2	once	TGCGCCAGCACCAGGGGACTAGCGGACTCCCGGAGAGATACGCAGTATTTT	CASTRGLADSRRDTQYF
TRBV25-1	TRBJ2-1	TRBD2	-	TGTGCCAGCGGGGGGAGAGCGGGAGTTAGGGCCGATGAGCAGTTCTTC	CASGGRAGVRADEQFF
TRBV12-3/TRBV12-4	TRBJ1-2	-	-	TGTGCCAGCAGTTTGGGCAGCTTCTATGGCTACACCTTC	CASSLGSFYGYTF
TRBV6-5	TRBJ2-7	TRBD1	once	TGTGCCAGCAGTTACTCCCCCCGGGACAGCTACGAGCAGTACTTC	CASSYSPRDSYEQYF
TRBV7-9	TRBJ2-5	-	-	TGTGCCAGCAGCTTGCTCGACAGCTACTTC	CASSLLDSYF
TRBV29-1	TRBJ2-5	-	-	TGCAGCGTTGTAGGGGGACGGGGATTGAGAGAGACCCAGTACTTC	CSVVGGRGLRETQYF
TRBV19	TRBJ1-5	TRBD1	-	TGTGCCAGTACCCCGGACAGGGGGGTATCCAATCAGCCCCAGCATTTT	CASTPDRGVSNQPQHF
TRBV6-6	TRBJ2-2	TRBD1	once	TGTGCCAGCAGTTACCCCGGGACAGGGGGCGGGGAGCTGTTTTTT	CASSYPGTGGGELFF
TRBV5-5	TRBJ1-2	TRBD1	-	TGTGCCAGCAGCCCAGGGGGAGACGGTGGCTACACCTTC	CASSPGGDGGYTF
TRBV6-6	TRBJ2-6	-	-	TGTGCCAGCAGTCCCAGCGTAGGGGGGGCCGGTGGGGCCAACGTCCTGACTTTC	CASSPSVGGAGGANVLTF
TRBV7-9	TRBJ2-1	-	-	TGTGCCAGCAGCTTTATCTACAATGAGCAGTTCTTC	CASSFIYNEQFF
TRBV2	TRBJ2-6	-	-	TGTGCCAGCAGTGAGGGACATGGGGCGGCGTCCTCTGGGGCCAACGTCCTGACTTTC	CASSEGHGAASSGANVLTF
TRBV7-9	TRBJ2-7	TRBD1	-	TGTGCCAGCAGCCCGATCGAGGGCAGGGGGCCTTCCTACGAGCAGTACTTC	CASSPIEGRGPSYEQYF
TRBV28	TRBJ2-2	-	-	TGTGCCAGCAGTTTAGCGGGATCGAACACCGGGGAGCTGTTTTTT	CASSLAGSNTGELFF
TRBV7-2	TRBJ2-5	TRBD1	-	TGTGCCAGCAGCTTAGATGGCAGGGGGACCGGAGAGACCCAGTACTTC	CASSLDGRGTGETQYF
TRBV19	TRBJ1-2	-	few	TGTGCCAGTAGTATAGGGAGAGGGAACTTATATGGCTACACCTTC	CASSIGRGNLYGYTF
TRBV18	TRBJ1-2	TRBD1	-	TGTGCCAGCTCACCCGACAGGGCCTATGGCTACACCTTC	CASSPDRAYGYTF
TRBV2	TRBJ2-7	TRBD1	once	TGTGCCAGCCTACAGGGGATCGCCTACGAGCAGTACTTC	CASLQGIAYEQYF
TRBV10-3	TRBJ2-2	-	-	TGTGCCATCAGTATTAAAACCGGGGAGCTGTTTTTT	CAISIKTGELFF
TRBV21-1	TRBJ1-1	-	-	TGTGCCAGCAGCAAAGGGAGACAGGCTCAAGGGATCACTGAAGCTTTCTTT	CASSKGRQAQGITEAFF
TRBV5-1	TRBJ2-1	TRBD2	few	TGCGCCAGCAGCTTGGGGGTAGGGACTAGCGGGAGTGTGGAGCAGTTCTTC	CASSLGVGTSGSVEQFF
TRBV11-2	TRBJ1-5	-	few	TGTGCCAGCAGCTTCTCGGGGAGGGGCGATCAGCCCCAGCATTTT	CASSFSGRGDQPQHF
TRBV5-8	TRBJ2-3	TRBD1	-	TGTGCCAGCAGCCACGGACAGGGCGGAAGCACAGATACGCAGTATTTT	CASSHGQGGSTDTQYF
TRBV27	TRBJ1-1	-	-	TGTGCCAGCAGAACACCCCGGGGGAACACTGAAGCTTTCTTT	CASRTPRGNTEAFF
TRBV10-3	TRBJ1-3	TRBD1	-	TGTGCCATCAGTGAGTCTGGACAGGGGCTTTCTGGAAACACCATATATTTT	CAISESGQGLSGNTIYF